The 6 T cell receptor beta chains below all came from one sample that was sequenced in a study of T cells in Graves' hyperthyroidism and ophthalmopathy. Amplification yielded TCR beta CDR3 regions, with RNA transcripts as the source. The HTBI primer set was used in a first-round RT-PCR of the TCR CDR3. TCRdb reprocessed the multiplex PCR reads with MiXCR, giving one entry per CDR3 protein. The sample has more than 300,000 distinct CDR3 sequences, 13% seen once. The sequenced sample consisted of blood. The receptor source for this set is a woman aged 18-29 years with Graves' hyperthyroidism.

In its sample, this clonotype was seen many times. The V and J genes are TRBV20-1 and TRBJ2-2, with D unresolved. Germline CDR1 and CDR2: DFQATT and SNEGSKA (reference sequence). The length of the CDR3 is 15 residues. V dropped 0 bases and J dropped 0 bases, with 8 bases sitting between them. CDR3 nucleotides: TGCAGTGCTAGAGAACGGACGTCGAACACCGGGGAGCTGTTTTTT. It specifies CSARERTSNTGELFF.

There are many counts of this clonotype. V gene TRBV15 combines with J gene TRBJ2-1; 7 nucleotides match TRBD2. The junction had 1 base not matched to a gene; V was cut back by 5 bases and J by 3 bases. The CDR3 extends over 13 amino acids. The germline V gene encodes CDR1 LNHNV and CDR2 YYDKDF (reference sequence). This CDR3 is CATSGEGYNEQFF. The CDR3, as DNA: TGTGCCACCAGCGGGGAGGGCTACAATGAGCAGTTCTTC.

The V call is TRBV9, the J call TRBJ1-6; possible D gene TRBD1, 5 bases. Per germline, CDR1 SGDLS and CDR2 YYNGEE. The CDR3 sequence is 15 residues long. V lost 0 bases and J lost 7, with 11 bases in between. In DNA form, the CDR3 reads TGTGCCAGCAGCGTAGAATTGAGGGGAAATTCACCCCTCCACTTT. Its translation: CASSVELRGNSPLHF.

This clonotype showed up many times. The DNA of the CDR3 is TGTGCCAGCAATGTAAGACAGCAGTACTCCTACGAGCAGTACTTC. It specifies CASNVRQQYSYEQYF. The V gene is TRBV28, the J gene TRBJ2-7, with D possibly being TRBD1 (5 bases). Deletions cut 7 bases from V and 0 bases from J, with 16 bases between. The CDR3 runs to 15 residues. Per germline, CDR1 MDHEN and CDR2 SYDVKM.

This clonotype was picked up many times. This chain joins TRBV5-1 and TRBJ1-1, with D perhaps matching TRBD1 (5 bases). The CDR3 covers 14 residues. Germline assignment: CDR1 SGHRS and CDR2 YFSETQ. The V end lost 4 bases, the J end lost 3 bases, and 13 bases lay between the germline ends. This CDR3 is CASSRGVLYTEAFF. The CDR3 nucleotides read TGCGCCAGCAGCCGGGGGGTGTTGTACACTGAAGCTTTCTTT. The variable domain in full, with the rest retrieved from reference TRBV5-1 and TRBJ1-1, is KAGVTQTPRYLIKTRGQQVTLSCSPISGHRSVSWYQQTPGQGLQFLFEYFSETQRNKGNFPGRFSGRQFSNSRSEMNVSTLELGDSALYLCASSRGVLYTEAFFGQGTRLTVV.

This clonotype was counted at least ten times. This CDR3 reads CASTSLADTGELFF. In DNA, the CDR3 is TGTGCCAGCACTTCACTAGCGGACACCGGGGAGCTGTTTTTT. The chain recombines TRBV28 with TRBJ2-2; 8 bases are shared with TRBD2. The V gene's germline CDR1 is MDHEN and CDR2 SYDVKM. The CDR3 covers 14 residues. V gave up 7 bases and J gave up 3 bases; unmatched junction bases: 4.